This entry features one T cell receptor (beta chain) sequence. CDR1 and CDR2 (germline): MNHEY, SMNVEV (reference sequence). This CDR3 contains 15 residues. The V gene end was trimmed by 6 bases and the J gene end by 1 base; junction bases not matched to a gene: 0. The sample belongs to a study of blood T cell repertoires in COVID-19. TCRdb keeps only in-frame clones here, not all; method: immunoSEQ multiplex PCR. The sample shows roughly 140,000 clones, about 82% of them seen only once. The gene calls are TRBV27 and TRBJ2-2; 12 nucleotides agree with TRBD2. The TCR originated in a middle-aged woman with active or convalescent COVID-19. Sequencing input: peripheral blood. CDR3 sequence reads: CASRLAGGNTGELFF. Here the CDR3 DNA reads TGTGCCAGCAGACTAGCGGGGGGGAACACCGGGGAGCTGTTTTTT.